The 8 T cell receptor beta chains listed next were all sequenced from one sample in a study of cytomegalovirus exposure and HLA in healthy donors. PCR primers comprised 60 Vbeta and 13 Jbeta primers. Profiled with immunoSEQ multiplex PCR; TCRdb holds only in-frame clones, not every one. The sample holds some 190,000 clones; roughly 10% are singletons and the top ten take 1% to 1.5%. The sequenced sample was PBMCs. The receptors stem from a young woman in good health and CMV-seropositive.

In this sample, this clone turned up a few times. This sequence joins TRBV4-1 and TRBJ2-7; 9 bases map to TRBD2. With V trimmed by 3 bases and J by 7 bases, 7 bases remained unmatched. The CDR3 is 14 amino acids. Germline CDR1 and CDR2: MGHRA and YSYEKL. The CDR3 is CASSQVSGRSEQYF. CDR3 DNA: TGCGCCAGCAGCCAGGTTAGCGGGAGATCTGAGCAGTACTTC.

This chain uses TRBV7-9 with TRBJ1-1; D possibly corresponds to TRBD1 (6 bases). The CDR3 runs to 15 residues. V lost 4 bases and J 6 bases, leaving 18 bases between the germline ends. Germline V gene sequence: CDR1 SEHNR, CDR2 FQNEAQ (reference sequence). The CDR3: CASSYRAGIIAEAFF. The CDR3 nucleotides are TGTGCCAGCAGCTACAGGGCCGGAATAATTGCTGAAGCTTTCTTT.

In DNA form, the CDR3 reads TGTGCCAGCAGCTTAGTGTGGACAGGGGACGACGAGCAGTACTTC. Translating it yields CASSLVWTGDDEQYF. The chain employs TRBV7-8 and TRBJ2-7; 9 nucleotides align to TRBD1. Germline V gene lookup returns CDR1 SGHVS and CDR2 FQNEAQ. V was pared by 1 base and J by 5 bases, with 6 bases of the junction left unmatched. This CDR3 region has 15 residues.

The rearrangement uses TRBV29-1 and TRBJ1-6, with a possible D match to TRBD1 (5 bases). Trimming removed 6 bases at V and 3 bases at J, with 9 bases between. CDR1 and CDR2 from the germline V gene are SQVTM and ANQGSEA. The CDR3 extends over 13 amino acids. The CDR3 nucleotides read TGCAGCGTACGACAGAGCTATAATTCACCCCTCCACTTT. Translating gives CSVRQSYNSPLHF.

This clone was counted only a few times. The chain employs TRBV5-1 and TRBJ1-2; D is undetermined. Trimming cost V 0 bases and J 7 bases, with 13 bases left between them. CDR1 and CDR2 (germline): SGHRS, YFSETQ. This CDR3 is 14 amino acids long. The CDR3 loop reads CASSLAARGSGYTF. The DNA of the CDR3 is TGCGCCAGCAGCTTGGCCGCGCGGGGAAGTGGCTACACCTTC.

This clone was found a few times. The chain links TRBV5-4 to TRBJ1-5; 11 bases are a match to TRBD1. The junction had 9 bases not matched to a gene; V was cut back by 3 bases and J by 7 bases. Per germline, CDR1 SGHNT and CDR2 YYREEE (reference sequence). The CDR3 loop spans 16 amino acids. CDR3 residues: CASSSGTGGDGQPQHF. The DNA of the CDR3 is TGTGCCAGCAGCTCGGGGACAGGGGGGGACGGCCAGCCCCAGCATTTT.

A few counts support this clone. CDR3 coding DNA: TGCGCCAGCAGTGGGTTCCGGGGTAAGGATGAGCAGTTCTTC. Amino acid sequence: CASSGFRGKDEQFF. The J gene is TRBJ2-1, the V gene TRBV10-1, with a weak D call TRBD2 (5 bases). Germline V CDR1 and CDR2: WNHNN, SYGVQD (reference sequence). V was trimmed by 4 bases and J by 8 bases, leaving 15 bases between them. This CDR3 is built from 14 residues.

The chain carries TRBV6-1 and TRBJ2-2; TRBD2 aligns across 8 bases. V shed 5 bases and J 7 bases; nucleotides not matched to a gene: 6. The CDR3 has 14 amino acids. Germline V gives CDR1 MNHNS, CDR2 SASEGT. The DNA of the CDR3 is TGTGCCAGCAGTTGGACTAGCTATGACGGGGAGCTGTTTTTT. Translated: CASSWTSYDGELFF.